A selection of T cell receptor beta chains follows, all from one sample in a study of CD8 T cells in Susac syndrome. TCRdb passed the immunoSEQ multiplex PCR reads through MiXCR, listing each CDR3 protein once. The sample shows 110,000 or so distinct CDR3 sequences, roughly 95% of them seen only once. Sample: CD4+ T cells from PBMCs. These receptors were collected from a human donor in good health. CDR3s include the opening cysteine and the closing phenylalanine or tryptophan. The D gene is left open where the match is weak. A row's size may be missing; if present it is once, few, many or a size class.

d_call j_call clone_size v_call cdr3_nt cdr3_aa
. TRBJ1-6 . TRBV2 TGTGCCAGCGCACAGGGCTATAATTCACCCCTCCACTTT CASAQGYNSPLHF
TRBD2 TRBJ2-1 . TRBV20-1 TGCAGTGCGCCCTTACTAGCGGGAGGAACGTATGAGCAGTTCTTC CSAPLLAGGTYEQFF
. TRBJ2-7 once TRBV7-9 TGTGCCAGCAGCTCGCCCGCCCGGGGTGCCTACGAGCAGTACTTC CASSSPARGAYEQYF
. TRBJ2-2 . TRBV28 TGTGCCAGCAGCCCCCACGAGCCGAACACCGGGGAGCTGTTTTTT CASSPHEPNTGELFF
. TRBJ2-5 once TRBV7-2 TGTGCCAGCAGCGCGCAGGACATAGGAGGCCCCAACTTC CASSAQDIGGPNF
. TRBJ2-3 . TRBV5-6 TGTGCCAGCAGCACGCTGGCCAGGACAAGGGGCACAGATACGCAGTATTTT CASSTLARTRGTDTQYF
TRBD1 TRBJ1-1 . TRBV3-1 TGTGCCAGCAGCCCCTCCGGGACAGGGGGCTGGAACACTGAAGCTTTCTTT CASSPSGTGGWNTEAFF
. TRBJ1-1 . TRBV5-1 TGCGCCAGCAGCTCTAACATTGCAGTGAACACTGAAGCTTTCTTT CASSSNIAVNTEAFF
TRBD2 TRBJ2-1 . TRBV4-2 TGTGCCAGCAGCCAGGGGACTAGCGGGAGGCCGCCTGAGCAGTTCTTC CASSQGTSGRPPEQFF
. TRBJ2-2 . TRBV6-5 TGTGCCAGCAGTCGCCCCCTCGGGGAGCTGTTTTTT CASSRPLGELFF
. TRBJ2-3 . TRBV9 TGTGCCAGCAGCGTAGATCTAGTGGATACGCAGTATTTT CASSVDLVDTQYF
. TRBJ1-1 once TRBV23-1 TGCGCCAGTAGGTTTTACACTGAAGCTTTCTTT CASRFYTEAFF
. TRBJ1-1 . TRBV6-5 TGTGCCAGCAGGAAGCAGGGGAAAGCTTTCTTT CASRKQGKAFF
TRBD1 TRBJ1-5 once TRBV2 TGTGCCAGCAGCAATACACAGGGGGCCAATCAGCCCCAGCATTTT CASSNTQGANQPQHF
TRBD1 TRBJ2-7 once TRBV12-3/TRBV12-4 TGTGCCAGCAGGGACAGGGGGTACGAGCAGTACTTC CASRDRGYEQYF
TRBD1 TRBJ2-2 . TRBV29-1 TGCAGCGTTCAGGGACAGTACACCGGGGAGCTGTTTTTT CSVQGQYTGELFF
TRBD1 TRBJ1-6 . TRBV3-1 TGTGCCAGCAGCCTGGGACAGGGGGCGAAGAATTCACCCCTCCACTTT CASSLGQGAKNSPLHF
TRBD2 TRBJ2-1 . TRBV18 TGTGCCAGCTCACCTTTACAGGGTTCGTCCGGTCTAGCGGGAGTATATGAGCAGTTCTTC CASSPLQGSSGLAGVYEQFF
TRBD1 TRBJ2-4 few TRBV20-1 TGCAGTGCTAGAGGGACAGGACAAGGCAAAAACATTCAGTACTTC CSARGTGQGKNIQYF
. TRBJ2-1 . TRBV20-1 TGCAGTGCTAGTAGTGGGAGTGTATACAATGAGCAGTTCTTC CSASSGSVYNEQFF
. TRBJ1-5 once TRBV29-1 TGCAGCGTTGGTGGGGGTTCTGATCAGCCCCAGCATTTT CSVGGGSDQPQHF
. TRBJ2-2 . TRBV15 TGTGCCACCAGCAGGAGGCCGAACACCGGGGAGCTGTTTTTT CATSRRPNTGELFF
TRBD1 TRBJ2-2 . TRBV9 TGTGCCAGCAGCGGATACGGGACAGGGGCGAACACCGGGGAGCTGTTTTTT CASSGYGTGANTGELFF
TRBD1 TRBJ2-6 . TRBV20-1 TGCAGTGCTAGACGTTCCTGGGACAGCACCTCTGGGGCCAACGTCCTGACTTTC CSARRSWDSTSGANVLTF
TRBD2 TRBJ2-2 . TRBV6-2/TRBV6-3 TGTGCCAGCAGTCGCCGACTAGCAGCGAACACCGGGGAGCTGTTTTTT CASSRRLAANTGELFF
TRBD2 TRBJ2-1 . TRBV6-1 TGTGCCAGCAGTCCCCGCGGACTAGCGGGGCCTGGTAGCTCCTACAATGAGCAGTTCTTC CASSPRGLAGPGSSYNEQFF
. TRBJ2-5 . TRBV5-1 TGCGCCAGCAGCTCCCCCCAGGGGGAGACCCAGTACTTC CASSSPQGETQYF
TRBD1 TRBJ1-2 . TRBV3-1 TGTGCCAGCAGCCTCAACAGGGGGGGGAACTATGGCTACACCTTC CASSLNRGGNYGYTF
. TRBJ2-1 . TRBV2 TGTGCCAGCAGTGGCTCTCGCGGGTACAATGAGCAGTTCTTC CASSGSRGYNEQFF